This T cell receptor beta chain was profiled in a study of blood T cell repertoires in COVID-19 (dated by TCRdb to 2020 to 2022). In terms of the full investigation: The collaborator samples originated in the United States, Italy and Spain and spanned the acute and convalescent phases of COVID-19. The material from the prospective study consisted of cDNA or gDNA derived from T cells, B-cell-depleted T cells, or PBMCs. Deeply sampled blood TCRbeta repertoires from subjects exposed to, actively infected with, or recovered from COVID-19 were included in the dataset. The repertoires were released in a freely available public database meant as a resource for research on the immune response to SARS-CoV-2. The samples were drawn from two sources: the first 160 participants of the ongoing ImmuneRACE study, and 950 to 1,500 subjects contributed by 6 global collaborators. Sample metadata almost always included a de-identified subject ID, COVID-19 status, age in years and sex. Where HLA class I and class II types were available, the types were taken from metadata supplied by the sample provider, not from assay-based typing.

Concerning this clone: Its antigen has not been determined. Base-call qualities are not available, and no considerably larger clone is one nucleotide away.

TCRbeta CDR3 regions were amplified from genomic DNA using the immunoSEQ Assay, a bias-controlled multiplex PCR. The original pipeline was this. The number of nucleated cells in each sample was estimated by amplification of reference gene primers within the assay. To quantify the absolute abundance of each unique TCRbeta CDR3 rearrangement, sequence reads were collapsed and filtered. For each sample, productive Simpson clonality was calculated by taking the square root of Simpson's diversity index across productive rearrangements. TCRdb holds this immuneACCESS table with in-frame rearrangements only. Some clones are missing; in checked studies, unresolved V genes explain under half, and the rest has no known cause. Clone size and V and J calls were adopted from that table, with D and trimming inferred from the DNA. The sample records around 310,000 clones, about nine tenths of which are singletons. More than 9% of the sample is in the top ten clones.

The CDR3 measures 15 amino acids from cysteine to phenylalanine. Of the read, only the CDR3 DNA is kept; its 45 bases are in frame from base 1. V ends up 5 bases short and J 5 bases short, with an unmatched junction base count of 8. Sequences MDHEN (CDR1) and SYDVKM (CDR2) are obtained from the germline V gene. Enrolling through a virtual design, the prospective study's participants ranged in age from about 18 to 100 years and lived across about two dozen United States geographic areas. To assign participants to cohorts, the prospective study relied on clinical history that participants themselves reported in a screening survey and a study questionnaire. Recovered participants in ImmuneRACE Cohort 3 were defined by two consecutive negative NP/OP PCR tests, clearance by a healthcare professional, or resolution of symptoms. Each participant in the prospective study had whole blood, serum and a nasopharyngeal or oropharyngeal swab collected by mobile phlebotomists. Prospective study participants could optionally give additional blood draws and questionnaires over an approximately 2-month period. Blood samples from the prospective study were shipped frozen or at room temperature prior to DNA extraction.

Study-wide conclusions, independent of this receptor: The quantity of clinical and demographic metadata differed by source and by participant and was supplied without curation.

Material for sequencing was PBMCs or T cells enriched from blood (not recorded which). This TCR was recovered from a woman between 25 and 40 years old who had recovered from COVID-19. The sequence links TRBV28 to TRBJ1-5; TRBD1 lines up with 8 middle nucleotides. The nucleotide sequence is TGTGCCAGCAGTCCCTCGACAGGGGCGGATCAGCCCCAGCATTTT. It translates as CASSPSTGADQPQHF.